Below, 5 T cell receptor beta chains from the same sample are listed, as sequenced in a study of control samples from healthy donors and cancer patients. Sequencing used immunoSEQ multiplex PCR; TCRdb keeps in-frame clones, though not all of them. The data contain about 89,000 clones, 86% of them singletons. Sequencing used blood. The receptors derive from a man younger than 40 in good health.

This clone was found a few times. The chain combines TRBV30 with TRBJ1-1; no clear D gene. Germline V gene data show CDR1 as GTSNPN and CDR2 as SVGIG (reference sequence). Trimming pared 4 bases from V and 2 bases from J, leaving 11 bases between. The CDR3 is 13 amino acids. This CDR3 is CAWTVTPNTEAFF. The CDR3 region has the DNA TGTGCCTGGACCGTGACACCCAACACTGAAGCTTTCTTT.

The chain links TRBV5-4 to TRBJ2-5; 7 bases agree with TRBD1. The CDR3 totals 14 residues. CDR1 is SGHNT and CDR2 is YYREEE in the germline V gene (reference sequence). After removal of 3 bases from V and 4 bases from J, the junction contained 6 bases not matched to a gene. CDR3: CASSSGQTAETQYF. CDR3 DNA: TGTGCCAGCAGCTCGGGACAGACCGCAGAGACCCAGTACTTC.

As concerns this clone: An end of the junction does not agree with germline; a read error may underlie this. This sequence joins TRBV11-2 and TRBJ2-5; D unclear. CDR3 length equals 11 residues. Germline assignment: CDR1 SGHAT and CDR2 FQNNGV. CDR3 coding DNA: TGTGCCAGCAGCCCCCAAGGGACCCAGTACTTC. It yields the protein CASSPQGTQYF.

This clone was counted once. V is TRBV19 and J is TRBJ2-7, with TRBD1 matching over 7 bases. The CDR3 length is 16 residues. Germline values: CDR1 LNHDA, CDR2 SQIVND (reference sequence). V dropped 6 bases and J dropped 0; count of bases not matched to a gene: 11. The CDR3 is CASSLNGQELSYEQYF. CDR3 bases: TGTGCCAGTAGCTTAAATGGACAGGAACTCTCCTACGAGCAGTACTTC.

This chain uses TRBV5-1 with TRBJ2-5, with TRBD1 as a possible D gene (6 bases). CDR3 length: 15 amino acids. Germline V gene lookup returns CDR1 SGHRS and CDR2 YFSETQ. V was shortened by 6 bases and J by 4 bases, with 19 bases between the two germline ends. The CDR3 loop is CASTSSGTNGETQYF. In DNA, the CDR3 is TGCGCCAGCACCTCATCCGGGACAAATGGAGAGACCCAGTACTTC. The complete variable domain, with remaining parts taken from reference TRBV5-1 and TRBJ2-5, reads KAGVTQTPRYLIKTRGQQVTLSCSPISGHRSVSWYQQTPGQGLQFLFEYFSETQRNKGNFPGRFSGRQFSNSRSEMNVSTLELGDSALYLCASTSSGTNGETQYFGPGTRLLVL.